This T cell receptor beta chain was sequenced during a study of T-cell reconstitution after alpha-beta-depleted transplantation in children. General study findings and limits: Several hundred expanded graft clones reportedly supplied alpha-beta T cells about two months after transplant.

A few counts support this clonotype. Its specificity is not known. Preparation of the TCRbeta library involved a method that used unique molecular identifiers. TCRdb re-analysed the PCR reads in MiXCR, keeping a single row per CDR3 protein. The profile covers about 580,000 distinct CDR3 sequences, with 23% appearing a single time and 13% to 15% taken by the ten largest. The CDR3 contains 15 residues. The germline V gene has CDR1 DFQATT and CDR2 SNEGSKA (reference sequence). The genes are TRBV20-1 and TRBJ1-4; 7 nucleotides align to TRBD1. The source material was PBMCs, mostly from graft donor cells, sampled 360 days after TCRalphabeta/CD19-depleted stem cell transplant. The TCR sequence derives from a boy younger than two who had a stem cell transplant for acute myeloid leukemia, so the T cells may come from the graft donor. The CDR3 protein is CRRGEGARTNEKLFF. CDR3 bases: TGCAGGCGAGGGGAGGGGGCGCGCACTAATGAAAAACTGTTTTTT.